This T cell receptor (beta chain) was identified during a study of blood T cell repertoires in COVID-19. Germline V gene data show CDR1 as MNHEY and CDR2 as SVGAGI. Trimming cost V 5 bases and J 2 bases; bases outside gene matches: 8. CDR3 length: 15 residues. This clone was found once. TCRdb's table, derived via immunoSEQ multiplex PCR, lists solely in-frame clones and lacks some. The repertoire has about 250,000 clones, roughly 88% of them found once; the top ten carry 6% to 6.5%. V gene TRBV6-5 combines with J gene TRBJ1-2, with 7 nucleotides matching TRBD1. The receptor's source is a woman in her twenties or thirties with COVID-19, enrolled during active disease. Material for sequencing was peripheral blood. CDR3 loop: CASSLRQGTNYGYTF. The CDR3 nucleotides are TGTGCCAGCAGTCTAAGACAGGGAACCAACTATGGCTACACCTTC.